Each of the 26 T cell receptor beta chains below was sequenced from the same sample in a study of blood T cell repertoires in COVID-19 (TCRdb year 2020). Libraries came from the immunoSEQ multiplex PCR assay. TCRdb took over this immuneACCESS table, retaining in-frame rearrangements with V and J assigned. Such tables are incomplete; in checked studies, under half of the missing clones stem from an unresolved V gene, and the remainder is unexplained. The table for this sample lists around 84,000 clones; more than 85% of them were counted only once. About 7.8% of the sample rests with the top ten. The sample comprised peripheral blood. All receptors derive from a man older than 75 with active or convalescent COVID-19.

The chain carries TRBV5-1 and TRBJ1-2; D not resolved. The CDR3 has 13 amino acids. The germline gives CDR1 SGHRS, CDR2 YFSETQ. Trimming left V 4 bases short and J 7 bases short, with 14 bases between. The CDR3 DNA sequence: TGCGCCAGCAGCCCGTCCGGGGTCCGTGGCTACACCTTC. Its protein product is CASSPSGVRGYTF.

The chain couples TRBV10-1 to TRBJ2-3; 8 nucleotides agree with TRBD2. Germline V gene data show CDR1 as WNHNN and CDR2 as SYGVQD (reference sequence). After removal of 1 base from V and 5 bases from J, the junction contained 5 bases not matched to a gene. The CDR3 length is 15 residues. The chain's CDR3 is CASSEFGRAIDTQYF. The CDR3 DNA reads TGCGCCAGCAGTGAGTTCGGGAGGGCCATAGATACGCAGTATTTT.

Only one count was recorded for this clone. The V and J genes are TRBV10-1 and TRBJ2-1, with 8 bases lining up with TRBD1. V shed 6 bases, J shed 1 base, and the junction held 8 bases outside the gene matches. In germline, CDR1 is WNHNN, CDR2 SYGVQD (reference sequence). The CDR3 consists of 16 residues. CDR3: CASSKFTGGSYNEQFF. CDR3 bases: TGCGCCAGCAGCAAATTTACAGGGGGGTCCTACAATGAGCAGTTCTTC.

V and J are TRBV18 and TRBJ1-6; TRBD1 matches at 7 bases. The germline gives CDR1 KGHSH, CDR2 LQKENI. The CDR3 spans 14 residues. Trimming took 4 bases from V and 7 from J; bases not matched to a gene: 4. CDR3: CASSQDRVNSPLHF. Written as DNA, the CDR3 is TGTGCCAGCTCACAAGACAGGGTCAATTCACCCCTCCACTTT.

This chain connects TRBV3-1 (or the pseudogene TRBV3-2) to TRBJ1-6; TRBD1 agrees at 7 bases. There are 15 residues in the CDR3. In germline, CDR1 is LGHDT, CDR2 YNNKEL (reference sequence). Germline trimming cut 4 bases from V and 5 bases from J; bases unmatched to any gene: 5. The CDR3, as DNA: TGTGCCAGCAGCCGTGGACAGGCGGATAATTCACCCCTCCACTTT. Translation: CASSRGQADNSPLHF.

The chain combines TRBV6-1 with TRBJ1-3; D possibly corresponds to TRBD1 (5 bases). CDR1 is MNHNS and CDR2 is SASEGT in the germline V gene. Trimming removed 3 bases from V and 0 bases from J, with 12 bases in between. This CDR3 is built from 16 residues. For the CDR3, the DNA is TGTGCCAGCAGTGATTACAGGCCCAGCTCTGGAAACACCATATATTTT. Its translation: CASSDYRPSSGNTIYF.

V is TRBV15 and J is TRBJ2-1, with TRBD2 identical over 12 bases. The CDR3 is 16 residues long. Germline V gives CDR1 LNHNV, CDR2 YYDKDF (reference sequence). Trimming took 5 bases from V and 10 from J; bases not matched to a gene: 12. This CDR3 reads CATSLRSSGGAREQFF. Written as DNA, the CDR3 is TGTGCCACCAGCTTAAGATCTAGCGGGGGGGCTCGGGAGCAGTTCTTC.

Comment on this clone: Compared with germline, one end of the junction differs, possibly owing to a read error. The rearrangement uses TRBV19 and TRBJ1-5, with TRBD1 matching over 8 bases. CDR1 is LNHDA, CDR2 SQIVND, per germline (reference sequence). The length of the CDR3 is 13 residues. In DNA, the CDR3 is TGTGCCAGTAGTGGACAGGGCCCCCTTGTTAGGTATTTT. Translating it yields CASSGQGPLVRYF.

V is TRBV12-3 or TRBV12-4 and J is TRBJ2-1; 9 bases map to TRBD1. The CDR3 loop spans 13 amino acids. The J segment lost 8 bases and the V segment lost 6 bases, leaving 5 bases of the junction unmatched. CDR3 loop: CASRWTGVYEQFF. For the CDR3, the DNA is TGTGCCAGCAGGTGGACAGGGGTTTATGAGCAGTTCTTC.

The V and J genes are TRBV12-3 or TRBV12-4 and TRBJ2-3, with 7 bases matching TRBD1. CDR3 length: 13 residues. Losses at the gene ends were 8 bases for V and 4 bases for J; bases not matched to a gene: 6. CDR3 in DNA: TGTGCCAGCCAGGGGGTCGGGGCAGATACGCAGTATTTT. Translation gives CASQGVGADTQYF.

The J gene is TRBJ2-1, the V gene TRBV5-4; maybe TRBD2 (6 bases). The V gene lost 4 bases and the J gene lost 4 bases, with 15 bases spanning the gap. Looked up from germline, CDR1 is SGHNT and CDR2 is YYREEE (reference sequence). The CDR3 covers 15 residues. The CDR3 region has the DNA TGTGCCAGCAGCCCCAGGGACTCCCCATACAATGAGCAGTTCTTC. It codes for CASSPRDSPYNEQFF.

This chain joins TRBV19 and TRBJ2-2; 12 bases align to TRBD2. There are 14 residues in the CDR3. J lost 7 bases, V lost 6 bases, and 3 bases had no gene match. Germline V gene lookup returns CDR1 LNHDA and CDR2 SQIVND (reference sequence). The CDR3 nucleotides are TGTGCCAGTAGGAGACTAGCGGGAGTCGGGGAGCTGTTTTTT. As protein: CASRRLAGVGELFF.

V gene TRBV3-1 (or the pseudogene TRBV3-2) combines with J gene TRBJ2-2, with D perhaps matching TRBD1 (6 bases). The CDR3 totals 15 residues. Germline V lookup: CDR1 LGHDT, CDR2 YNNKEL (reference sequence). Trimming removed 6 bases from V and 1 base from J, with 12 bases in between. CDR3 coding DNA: TGTGCCAGCAGACAACCCAGGGGGAACACCGGGGAGCTGTTTTTT. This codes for CASRQPRGNTGELFF.

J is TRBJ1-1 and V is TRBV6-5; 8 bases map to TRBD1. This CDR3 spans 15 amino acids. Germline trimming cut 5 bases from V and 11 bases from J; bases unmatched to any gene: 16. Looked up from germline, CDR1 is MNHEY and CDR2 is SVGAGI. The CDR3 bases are TGTGCCAGCAGTCTGACAGGGGTGACATTTGAAGGGGCTTTCTTT. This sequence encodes CASSLTGVTFEGAFF.

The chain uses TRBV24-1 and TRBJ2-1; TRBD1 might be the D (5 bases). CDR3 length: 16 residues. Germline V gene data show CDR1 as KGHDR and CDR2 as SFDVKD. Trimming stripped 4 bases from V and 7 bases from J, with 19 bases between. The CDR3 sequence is CATSDPRTPRGNEQFF. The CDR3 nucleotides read TGTGCCACCAGTGACCCCCGGACACCGCGTGGGAATGAGCAGTTCTTC.

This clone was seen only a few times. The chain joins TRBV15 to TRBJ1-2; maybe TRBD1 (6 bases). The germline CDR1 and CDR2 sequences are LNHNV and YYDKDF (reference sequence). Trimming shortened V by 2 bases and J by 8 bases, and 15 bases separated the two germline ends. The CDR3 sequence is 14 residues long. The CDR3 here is CATSRSKGVEGYTF. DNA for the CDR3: TGTGCCACCAGCAGATCGAAGGGGGTGGAGGGCTACACCTTC.

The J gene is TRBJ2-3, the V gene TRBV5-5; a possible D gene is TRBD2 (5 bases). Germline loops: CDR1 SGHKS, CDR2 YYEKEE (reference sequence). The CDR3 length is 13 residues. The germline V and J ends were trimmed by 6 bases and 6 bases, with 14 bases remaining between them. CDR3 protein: CASKILEKDTQYF. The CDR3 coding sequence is TGTGCCAGCAAAATACTAGAGAAGGATACGCAGTATTTT.

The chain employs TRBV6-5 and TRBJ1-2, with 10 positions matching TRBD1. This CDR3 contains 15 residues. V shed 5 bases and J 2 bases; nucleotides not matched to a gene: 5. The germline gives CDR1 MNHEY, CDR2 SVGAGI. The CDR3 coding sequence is TGTGCCAGCAGTCTGACAGGGGGCTCAAACTATGGCTACACCTTC. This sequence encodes CASSLTGGSNYGYTF.

The DNA of the CDR3 is TGTGCCAGCAGTGAAGCAGTAGGGGCCCAAGAGACCCAGTACTTC. Translated: CASSEAVGAQETQYF. This chain connects TRBV2 to TRBJ2-5; tentatively, D is TRBD1 (5 bases). CDR1 SNHLY and CDR2 FYNNEI come from the germline V gene. V was clipped by 0 bases and J by 1 base, with 9 bases between them. The CDR3 runs to 15 residues.

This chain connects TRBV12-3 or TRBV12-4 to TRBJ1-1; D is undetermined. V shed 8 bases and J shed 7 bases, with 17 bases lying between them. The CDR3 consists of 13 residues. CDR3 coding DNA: TGTGCCAGCTCCTCGGTCGGGAAGATTGAAGCTTTCTTT. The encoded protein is CASSSVGKIEAFF.

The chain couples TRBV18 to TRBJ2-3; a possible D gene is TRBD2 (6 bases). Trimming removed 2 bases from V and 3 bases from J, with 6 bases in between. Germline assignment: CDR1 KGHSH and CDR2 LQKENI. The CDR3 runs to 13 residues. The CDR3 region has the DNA TGTGCCAGCTCACCAGGGGGGACAGATACGCAGTATTTT. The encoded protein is CASSPGGTDTQYF.

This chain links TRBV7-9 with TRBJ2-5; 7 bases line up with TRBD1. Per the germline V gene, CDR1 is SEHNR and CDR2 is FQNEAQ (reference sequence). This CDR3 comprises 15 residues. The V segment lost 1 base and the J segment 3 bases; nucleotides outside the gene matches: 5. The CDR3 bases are TGTGCCAGCAGCTTAGTGGCAGGGGGAAAAGAGACCCAGTACTTC. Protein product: CASSLVAGGKETQYF.

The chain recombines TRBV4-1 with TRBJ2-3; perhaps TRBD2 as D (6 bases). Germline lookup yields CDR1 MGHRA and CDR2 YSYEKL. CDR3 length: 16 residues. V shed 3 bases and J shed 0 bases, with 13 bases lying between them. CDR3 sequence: CASSHRDSASTDTQYF. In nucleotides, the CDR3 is TGCGCCAGCAGCCACAGGGACTCTGCTAGCACAGATACGCAGTATTTT.

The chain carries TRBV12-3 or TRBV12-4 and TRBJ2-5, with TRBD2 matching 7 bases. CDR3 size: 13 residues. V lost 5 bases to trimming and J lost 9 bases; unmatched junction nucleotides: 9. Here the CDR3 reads CASSPVAGGAQYF. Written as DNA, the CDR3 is TGTGCCAGCAGTCCCGTAGCGGGCGGGGCCCAGTACTTC.

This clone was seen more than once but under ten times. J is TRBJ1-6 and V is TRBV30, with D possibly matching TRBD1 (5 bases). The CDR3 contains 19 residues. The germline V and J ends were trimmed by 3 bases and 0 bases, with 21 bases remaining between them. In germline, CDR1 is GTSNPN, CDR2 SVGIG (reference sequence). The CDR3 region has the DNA TGTGCCTGGAGGGAATCCCAGACAGTACCTTACTCCTATAATTCACCCCTCCACTTT. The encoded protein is CAWRESQTVPYSYNSPLHF.

The CDR3 sequence is CASSIGLMDWAFF. CDR3 in DNA: TGTGCCAGCAGCATCGGGTTAATGGATTGGGCTTTCTTT. The chain carries TRBV21-1 and TRBJ1-1. TRBV21-1 is a listed pseudogene. The CDR3 has 13 amino acids.